Included here is one T cell receptor (beta chain) sequence, with context. The sample comes from a study of technical replicates of blood from a handful of donors. Profiling relied on immunoSEQ multiplex PCR, and the TCRdb table lists in-frame clones only, not all of them. There are about 66,000 clones in the sample; 70% to 90% occur only once, and approximately 4.4% lies in the top ten. From germline, CDR1 is SQVTM and CDR2 ANQGSEA. CDR3 size: 12 residues. The ends were cut back, 3 bases at V and 5 bases at J, with 10 bases in the middle. Sequenced material: PBMCs. The chain carries TRBV29-1 and TRBJ1-1; maybe TRBD1 (5 bases). The receptor comes from a human donor in good health. Some clones in this sample may be carry-over from other donors' samples. CDR3: CSVEKGKTEAFF. DNA for the CDR3: TGCAGCGTTGAGAAGGGGAAAACTGAAGCTTTCTTT.